This TCR beta chain appears in the sequencing data of a study of OX40 agonist ivuxolimab in advanced cancers. Study context: Three individuals attained partial responses, comprising one hepatocellular carcinoma case and two cutaneous melanoma cases.

TCRdb's copy holds only in-frame clones and misses some; the assay was immunoSEQ multiplex PCR. Among 43,000 or so clones listed, around nine tenths were seen once. CDR3 length: 16 residues. Germline CDR1 is MDHEN and CDR2 is SYDVKM. V lost 5 bases, J lost 4 bases, and 7 bases stayed unmatched. General observations from the study: With doses of 0.1 to 3.0 mg/kg, CD4+ and CD8+ blood T cells had undergone clonal expansion by week 6. Partly responding patients at 0.1-3.0 mg/kg showed some of the smallest clonal expansion. Expanded clones were, on average, more numerous among CD8+ T cells than CD4+.

A word on this clone: Its specificity is not known.

This chain links TRBV28 with TRBJ1-4, with 10 nucleotides matching TRBD1. The sequencing used CD4+ or CD8+ T cells sorted from blood, collected in a trial of the OX40 agonist ivuxolimab. The receptor was isolated from an adult with an advanced solid tumor such as melanoma, head and neck, liver or kidney cancer. The CDR3 here is CASSPLGTGVNEKLFF. The CDR3, as DNA: TGTGCCAGCAGTCCACTCGGGACAGGGGTTAATGAAAAACTGTTTTTT.